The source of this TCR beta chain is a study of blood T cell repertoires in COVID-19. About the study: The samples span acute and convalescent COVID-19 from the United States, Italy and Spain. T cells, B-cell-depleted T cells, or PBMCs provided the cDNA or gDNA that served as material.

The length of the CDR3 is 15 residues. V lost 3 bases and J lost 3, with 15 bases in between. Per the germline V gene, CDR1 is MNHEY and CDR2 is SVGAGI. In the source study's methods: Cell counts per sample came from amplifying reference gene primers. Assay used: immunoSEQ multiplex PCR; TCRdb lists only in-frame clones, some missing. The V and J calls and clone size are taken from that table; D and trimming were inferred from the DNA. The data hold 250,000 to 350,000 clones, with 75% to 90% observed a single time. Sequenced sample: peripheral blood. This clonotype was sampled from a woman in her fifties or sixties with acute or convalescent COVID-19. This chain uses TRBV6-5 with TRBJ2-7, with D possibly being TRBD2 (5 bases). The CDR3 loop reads CASSYTYERNYEQYF. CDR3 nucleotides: TGTGCCAGCAGTTATACGTACGAGCGGAACTACGAGCAGTACTTC.